This T cell receptor (beta chain) was captured in a study of CD8+ T cells in alopecia areata. About the study: Oral tofacitinib (5 to 10 mg twice daily) was administered to treated patients.

The ends were cut back, 2 bases at V and 4 bases at J, with 6 bases in the middle. CDR3 size: 13 residues. The germline V gene has CDR1 LGHNA and CDR2 YSLEER. This sample's treatment: oral pan-JAK inhibitor, 5-10 mg twice daily. This clone occurred a few times. cDNA prepared by RNA extraction and subsequent reverse transcription served as the template for sequencing. Profiled with immunoSEQ multiplex PCR; TCRdb holds only in-frame clones, not every one. There are about 87,000 clones in the sample; around three quarters occur only once, and 17% lies in the top ten. The source is a human donor with alopecia areata. Source: CD8+ T cells sorted from blood, taken between weeks 43 and 45, from a patient treated with tofacitinib. The V and J genes are TRBV4-3 and TRBJ1-5; D gene unclear. The CDR3 coding sequence is TGCGCCAGCAGCCAATCCAGGAATCAGCCCCAGCATTTT. Amino acid sequence: CASSQSRNQPQHF.